Below, 32 T cell receptor beta chains from the same sample are listed, as sequenced in a study of blood T cell repertoires in COVID-19. The repertoire was sequenced with immunoSEQ multiplex PCR; TCRdb's copy has only in-frame clones and lacks some. The sample holds about 250,000 clones, about 85% seen once. Sequenced material: peripheral blood. The receptors derive from a man between 18 and 35 years old with active or convalescent COVID-19.

About this clone itself: Sequence at one end of the junction differs from germline and may be a read error. The chain is built from TRBV7-9 and TRBJ1-2; 8 bases match TRBD1. The CDR3 spans 14 residues. Looked up from germline, CDR1 is SEHNR and CDR2 is FQNEAQ (reference sequence). CDR3 sequence reads: CASSLGQGSYGYTF. The DNA for the CDR3 is TGTGCCAGCAGTTTAGGACAGGGATCCTATGGCTACACCTTC. Variable domain in full (rest from reference TRBV7-9 and TRBJ1-2): DTGVSQNPRHKITKRGQNVTFRCDPISEHNRLYWYRQTLGQGPEFLTYFQNEAQLEKSRLLSDRFSAERPKGSFSTLEIQRTEQGDSAMYLCASSLGQGSYGYTFGSGTRLTVV.

The genes are TRBV27 and TRBJ2-7; 10 bases fit TRBD1. Unmatched junction bases numbered 13, after V lost 3 bases and J lost 2 bases. Germline CDR1 reads MNHEY; CDR2 reads SMNVEV (reference sequence). The CDR3 covers 18 residues. The CDR3 bases are TGTGCCAGCAGTTTTTCGAGCCCGGGACAGGGGTGGACCTACGAGCAGTACTTC. Protein sequence: CASSFSSPGQGWTYEQYF.

This clone was seen just once. The chain joins TRBV11-1 to TRBJ1-1; D call uncertain. Trimming removed 6 bases from V and 5 bases from J, with 7 bases in between. The CDR3 is 11 residues long. Germline-derived CDR1 and CDR2 are SGHAT and FQDESV (reference sequence). The CDR3 protein is CASSRSTEAFF. Here the CDR3 DNA reads TGTGCCAGCAGTAGATCGACTGAAGCTTTCTTT.

The chain employs TRBV28 and TRBJ1-3, with D uncertain. Trimming removed 6 bases from V and 4 bases from J, with 10 bases in between. CDR1 is MDHEN, CDR2 SYDVKM, per germline. This CDR3 has 13 amino acids. In nucleotides, the CDR3 is TGTGCCAGCAGCCGGGTCAGCGGAAACACCATATATTTT. Translated, it gives CASSRVSGNTIYF.

This chain links TRBV6-2 or TRBV6-3 with TRBJ1-1; a possible D gene is TRBD1 (6 bases). CDR3 length: 12 residues. Germline values: CDR1 MNHEY, CDR2 SVGEGT. V gave up 5 bases and J gave up 8 bases, with 12 bases separating them. The CDR3 sequence: CASSPTGTEAFF. In DNA form, the CDR3 reads TGTGCCAGCAGTCCAACCGGGACAGAAGCTTTCTTT.

The V and J genes are TRBV6-2 or TRBV6-3 and TRBJ2-5; tentative D call: TRBD2 (5 bases). Germline CDR1 and CDR2: MNHEY and SVGEGT. Trimming left V 5 bases short and J 0 bases short, with 13 bases between. The CDR3 is made up of 15 amino acids. The CDR3 DNA follows: TGTGCCAGCAGTCAAGCGGTCCTCAACCAAGAGACCCAGTACTTC. Residues: CASSQAVLNQETQYF.

The V call is TRBV30, the J call TRBJ2-2; D possibly corresponds to TRBD1 (6 bases). This CDR3 has 16 amino acids. Per the germline V gene, CDR1 is GTSNPN and CDR2 is SVGIG (reference sequence). Trimming left V 4 bases short and J 5 bases short, with 20 bases between. The CDR3 loop reads CAWILRGDTATGELFF. The CDR3 bases are TGTGCCTGGATCCTAAGAGGGGACACCGCAACCGGGGAGCTGTTTTTT. Filled out from reference TRBV30 and TRBJ2-2, the complete variable domain reads SQTIHQWPATLVQPVGSPLSLECTVEGTSNPNLYWYRQAAGRGLQLLFYSVGIGQISSEVPQNLSASRPQDRQFILSSKKLLLSDSGFYLCAWILRGDTATGELFFGEGSRLTVL.

The chain employs TRBV7-8 and TRBJ1-6; D gene unclear. Per the germline V gene, CDR1 is SGHVS and CDR2 is FQNEAQ. There are 15 residues in the CDR3. V was shortened by 4 bases and J by 0 bases, with 7 bases between the two germline ends. The DNA of the CDR3 is TGTGCCAGCAGCTCGGGGAGCTCCTATAATTCACCCCTCCACTTT. Residues: CASSSGSSYNSPLHF.

V gene TRBV18 combines with J gene TRBJ2-7, with 8 bases fitting TRBD1. J was trimmed by 2 bases and V by 3 bases; bases with no gene match: 3. The CDR3 totals 14 residues. Germline V gene lookup returns CDR1 KGHSH and CDR2 LQKENI. The CDR3 reads CASSPWDRTYEQYF. CDR3 DNA sequence: TGTGCCAGCTCACCCTGGGACAGGACCTACGAGCAGTACTTC.

This chain uses TRBV7-2 with TRBJ2-2; D is unclear. The CDR3 is made up of 14 amino acids. The V end lost 3 bases, the J end lost 3 bases, and 8 bases lay between the germline ends. Germline V CDR1 and CDR2: SGHTA, FQGNSA. CDR3 residues: CASSLLTDTGELFF. The CDR3 bases are TGTGCCAGCAGCTTGCTAACAGACACCGGGGAGCTGTTTTTT.

This clone was recorded once. V usage is TRBV3-1 (or the pseudogene TRBV3-2) and J usage is TRBJ2-1; D remains unclear. This CDR3 has 15 amino acids. Germline CDR1 and CDR2: LGHDT and YNNKEL (reference sequence). V lost 4 bases and J 0 bases, leaving 10 bases between the germline ends. The CDR3 reads CASSLTTSSYNEQFF. DNA of the CDR3: TGTGCCAGCAGCCTTACCACCAGCTCCTACAATGAGCAGTTCTTC.

V gene TRBV28 combines with J gene TRBJ2-7, with D tentatively TRBD1 (6 bases). Germline CDR1 MDHEN, CDR2 SYDVKM. V dropped 5 bases and J dropped 2 bases, with 19 bases sitting between them. The CDR3 extends over 16 amino acids. The CDR3 nucleotides read TGTGCCAGCAGTCCGGGACCGACTCAGGGGCCCTACGAGCAGTACTTC. Its translation is CASSPGPTQGPYEQYF.

The chain links TRBV5-1 to TRBJ2-5; 7 positions agree with TRBD2. Germline V gives CDR1 SGHRS, CDR2 YFSETQ. V was pared by 7 bases and J by 1 base, with 10 bases of the junction left unmatched. The CDR3 has 15 residues. CDR3 sequence: CASGNLAGVQETQYF. In nucleotides, the CDR3 is TGCGCCAGCGGAAACTTGGCGGGGGTCCAAGAGACCCAGTACTTC.

V is TRBV30 and J is TRBJ2-2; D gene unclear. Germline assignment: CDR1 GTSNPN and CDR2 SVGIG (reference sequence). CDR3 length: 14 residues. V shed 0 bases and J shed 1 base, with 6 bases lying between them. This CDR3 is CAWSVLMNTGELFF. CDR3 nucleotides: TGTGCCTGGAGTGTACTAATGAACACCGGGGAGCTGTTTTTT.

The V gene is TRBV5-1, the J gene TRBJ1-2; 10 bases are shared with TRBD1. There are 13 residues in the CDR3. Losses at the gene ends were 3 bases for V and 6 bases for J; bases not matched to a gene: 2. Germline CDR1 SGHRS, CDR2 YFSETQ. CDR3: CASSSDRGNGYTF. The CDR3 DNA reads as TGCGCCAGCAGCTCGGACAGGGGGAATGGCTACACCTTC.

The chain combines TRBV6-5 with TRBJ2-1, with TRBD2 matching 8 bases. CDR3 length: 14 residues. The germline V gene encodes CDR1 MNHEY and CDR2 SVGAGI. Germline trimming cut 6 bases from V and 9 bases from J; bases unmatched to any gene: 10. The CDR3 is CASRAGLAQGEQFF. In DNA form, the CDR3 reads TGTGCCAGCAGGGCTGGACTAGCCCAGGGTGAGCAGTTCTTC.

The chain links TRBV7-9 to TRBJ1-1; D possibly corresponds to TRBD1 (5 bases). CDR3 length equals 13 residues. The ends were cut back, 0 bases at V and 6 bases at J, with 8 bases in the middle. Germline lookup yields CDR1 SEHNR and CDR2 FQNEAQ (reference sequence). As DNA, the CDR3 is TGTGCCAGCAGCTTAGCGGTCAGGGCTGAAGCTTTCTTT. Its protein is CASSLAVRAEAFF.

The rearrangement uses TRBV9 and TRBJ1-5; tentatively, D is TRBD1 (5 bases). The germline V gene encodes CDR1 SGDLS and CDR2 YYNGEE. V lost 3 bases to trimming and J lost 5 bases, with 15 bases between them. This CDR3 has 15 residues. This CDR3 reads CASSAAGRSDQPQHF. CDR3 in DNA: TGTGCCAGCAGCGCGGCAGGGAGGTCGGATCAGCCCCAGCATTTT. Variable domain in full (rest from reference TRBV9 and TRBJ1-5): DSGVTQTPKHLITATGQRVTLRCSPRSGDLSVYWYQQSLDQGLQFLIQYYNGEERAKGNILERFSAQQFPDLHSELNLSSLELGDSALYFCASSAAGRSDQPQHFGDGTRLSIL.

This chain uses TRBV3-1 (or the pseudogene TRBV3-2) with TRBJ2-7; unclear D gene. The CDR3 length is 13 residues. Trimming left V 0 bases short and J 5 bases short, with 8 bases between. Germline V gene lookup returns CDR1 LGHDT and CDR2 YNNKEL (reference sequence). The CDR3 nucleotides read TGTGCCAGCAGCCAAGAAGAGTCACACGAGCAGTACTTC. The encoded protein is CASSQEESHEQYF.

The V gene is TRBV28, the J gene TRBJ2-7; 14 bases align to TRBD2. The CDR3 loop spans 16 amino acids. Germline V gives CDR1 MDHEN, CDR2 SYDVKM. J was trimmed by 0 bases and V by 7 bases; bases with no gene match: 5. The CDR3 sequence is CASMTSGRASSYEQYF. Here the CDR3 DNA reads TGTGCCAGCATGACTAGCGGGAGGGCCAGCTCCTACGAGCAGTACTTC.

The rearrangement uses TRBV4-3 and TRBJ2-1; 7 positions match TRBD1. The CDR3 spans 15 residues. The germline V gene has CDR1 LGHNA and CDR2 YSLEER. The junction had 6 bases not matched to a gene; V was cut back by 3 bases and J by 4 bases. For the CDR3, the DNA is TGCGCCAGCAGCCACGGGACAGCTCCTTACAATGAGCAGTTCTTC. Its protein product is CASSHGTAPYNEQFF.

CDR3 in DNA: TGTGCCAGCAGCCCCAAAACCGGGGAGCTGTTTTTT. Protein: CASSPKTGELFF. V usage is TRBV5-8 and J usage is TRBJ2-2; D is unresolved. With 4 bases removed from V and 5 bases from J, the gap between germline ends came to 6 bases. The CDR3 loop spans 12 amino acids. Germline values: CDR1 SGHTS, CDR2 YDEGEE.

This chain connects TRBV15 to TRBJ1-3; a possible D gene is TRBD1 (6 bases). The CDR3 has 13 residues. V lost 9 bases and J 0 bases, leaving 9 bases between the germline ends. CDR1 and CDR2 (germline): LNHNV, YYDKDF (reference sequence). The CDR3 bases are TGTGCCACGGGACACCGCTCTGGAAACACCATATATTTT. Translating it yields CATGHRSGNTIYF. The whole variable domain, remainder taken from reference TRBV15 and TRBJ1-3, is DAMVIQNPRYQVTQFGKPVTLSCSQTLNHNVMYWYQQKSSQAPKLLFHYYDKDFNNEADTPDNFQSRRPNTSFCFLDIRSPGLGDTAMYLCATGHRSGNTIYFGEGSWLTVV.

The chain recombines TRBV9 with TRBJ2-5; a weak D match, TRBD2 (6 bases). CDR1 is SGDLS, CDR2 YYNGEE, per germline. The CDR3 is made up of 15 amino acids. With 0 bases removed from V and 0 bases from J, the gap between germline ends came to 9 bases. The CDR3 sequence is CASSVDGRYQETQYF. The CDR3 DNA reads TGTGCCAGCAGCGTAGATGGGAGGTACCAAGAGACCCAGTACTTC.

The chain employs TRBV5-1 and TRBJ2-1; D perhaps matches TRBD1 (6 bases). Trimming shortened V by 1 base and J by 2 bases, and 13 bases separated the two germline ends. CDR3 length: 16 residues. From germline, CDR1 is SGHRS and CDR2 YFSETQ. CDR3 in DNA: TGCGCCAGCAGCTTGCGACAGGCAACAACCTACAATGAGCAGTTCTTC. It specifies CASSLRQATTYNEQFF.

This chain uses TRBV7-2 with TRBJ2-3; TRBD2 agrees at 13 bases. This CDR3 is built from 16 residues. CDR1 is SGHTA, CDR2 FQGNSA, per germline. Trimming at V came to 6 bases and at J to 5 bases, leaving 8 bases not matched to a gene. The CDR3, as DNA: TGTGCCAGCAGGCGAACCGGGACTAGCGGGGAAGATACGCAGTATTTT. It encodes CASRRTGTSGEDTQYF.

J is TRBJ1-2 and V is TRBV5-1; 9 nucleotides align to TRBD1. The CDR3 length is 14 residues. Germline lookup yields CDR1 SGHRS and CDR2 YFSETQ. After removal of 4 bases from V and 1 base from J, the junction contained 2 bases not matched to a gene. The CDR3, as DNA: TGCGCCAGCAGCGGGACAGGGATTAACTATGGCTACACCTTC. It yields the protein CASSGTGINYGYTF.

The genes are TRBV12-3 or TRBV12-4 and TRBJ2-5; D gene ambiguous. CDR3 length equals 11 residues. Trimming took off 7 bases at V and 5 bases at J, with 8 bases between the two ends. CDR3 protein: CASTSGETQYF. CDR3 DNA: TGTGCCAGCACCTCCGGGGAGACCCAGTACTTC.

The CDR3 DNA is TGTGCCAGCAGCTTGGGACTGGCGGGGGGATACGATGAGCAGTTCTTC. Its protein product is CASSLGLAGGYDEQFF. The rearrangement links TRBV7-2 to TRBJ2-1; TRBD2 matches 8 bases. Germline trimming cut 3 bases from V and 8 bases from J; bases unmatched to any gene: 12. The length of the CDR3 is 16 residues. From germline, CDR1 is SGHTA and CDR2 FQGNSA. Full variable domain (remainder filled in from reference TRBV7-2 and TRBJ2-1): GAGVSQSPSNKVTEKGKDVELRCDPISGHTALYWYRQSLGQGLEFLIYFQGNSAPDKSGLPSDRFSAERTGGSVSTLTIQRTQQEDSAVYLCASSLGLAGGYDEQFFGPGTRLTVL.

The chain is built from TRBV9 and TRBJ1-3, with D possibly being TRBD1 (5 bases). Trimming pared 3 bases from V and 4 bases from J, leaving 17 bases between. The germline gives CDR1 SGDLS, CDR2 YYNGEE. This CDR3 has 16 amino acids. In nucleotides, the CDR3 is TGTGCCAGCAGCGCGCGGGAGGGGCGACTCGGAAACACCATATATTTT. Protein sequence: CASSAREGRLGNTIYF.

The chain couples TRBV6-5 to TRBJ2-7, with D maybe TRBD1 (6 bases). Per germline, CDR1 MNHEY and CDR2 SVGAGI. Trimming took 4 bases from V and 2 from J, leaving 15 bases between them. There are 15 residues in the CDR3. CDR3 in amino acids: CASSSPARTAYEQYF. The DNA of the CDR3 is TGTGCCAGCAGTTCCCCGGCCAGGACAGCCTACGAGCAGTACTTC.

There are a few counts of this clone. The V gene is TRBV18, the J gene TRBJ2-6; D not certain. The germline V and J ends were trimmed by 4 bases and 0 bases, with 4 bases remaining between them. The CDR3 has 14 residues. Germline CDR1 reads KGHSH; CDR2 reads LQKENI. The chain's CDR3 is CASSRNSGANVLTF. The CDR3, as DNA: TGTGCCAGCTCACGTAACTCTGGGGCCAACGTCCTGACTTTC.